The 26 T cell receptor beta chains reported below all come from one sample, sequenced in a study of beta chain features in type 1 diabetes. Expressed TCRB transcripts were sequenced after all isolated RNA was converted to cDNA. Only in-frame clones appear in the TCRdb table, and some are missing; sequencing was by immunoSEQ multiplex PCR. The table lists 400,000 to 600,000 clones, 30% of them singletons. Sequences were obtained from naive CD4+ T cells from blood. The receptors here all came from a man younger than 35 in good health.

This sequence joins TRBV9 and TRBJ2-2, with a weak D call TRBD1 (6 bases). The CDR3 sequence is 15 residues long. Trimming removed 0 bases from V and 6 bases from J, with 12 bases in between. Germline lookup yields CDR1 SGDLS and CDR2 YYNGEE. The CDR3 DNA reads TGTGCCAGCAGCGTAGTTAGCAGGGGCTCCGGGGAGCTGTTTTTT. Translation gives CASSVVSRGSGELFF.

The CDR3 nucleotides read TGTGCCAGCAGCCGCATGAGGGGCGACGAGCAGTACTTC. Residues: CASSRMRGDEQYF. The rearrangement uses TRBV6-5 and TRBJ2-7, with D tentatively TRBD1 or TRBD2 (5 bases each). Trimming took 6 bases from V and 5 from J, leaving 14 bases between them. This CDR3 has 13 residues. Germline CDR1 MNHEY, CDR2 SVGAGI.

This chain links TRBV7-2 with TRBJ2-7, with D perhaps TRBD1 (6 bases). The length of the CDR3 is 13 residues. The germline gives CDR1 SGHTA, CDR2 FQGNSA. Deletions cut 1 base from V and 4 bases from J, with 8 bases between. Here the CDR3 DNA reads TGTGCCAGCAGCTTAGGGACAGTTTACGAGCAGTACTTC. It encodes CASSLGTVYEQYF.

CDR3 coding DNA: TGTGCCCGAGGGGAGGGGGCGGTCACTGAAGCTTTCTTT. As protein: CARGEGAVTEAFF. J is TRBJ1-1 and V is TRBV30, with 7 bases identical to TRBD1. CDR1 is GTSNPN, CDR2 SVGIG, per germline (reference sequence). J lost 4 bases, V lost 8 bases, and 10 bases had no gene match. The CDR3 spans 13 residues.

The chain is built from TRBV18 and TRBJ2-3; 9 positions match TRBD2. Germline CDR1 reads KGHSH; CDR2 reads LQKENI. The CDR3 is 14 amino acids. With V trimmed by 6 bases and J by 0 bases, 1 base remained unmatched. The CDR3 coding sequence is TGTGCCAGCTCCACTAGCGGGAGCACAGATACGCAGTATTTT. It yields the protein CASSTSGSTDTQYF.

The chain recombines TRBV7-9 with TRBJ2-3; unclear D gene. Germline V gene lookup returns CDR1 SEHNR and CDR2 FQNEAQ (reference sequence). There are 13 residues in the CDR3. V was trimmed by 5 bases and J by 3 bases, leaving 9 bases between them. This CDR3 reads CASSPVETDTQYF. The DNA of the CDR3 is TGTGCCAGCAGCCCAGTAGAAACAGATACGCAGTATTTT. The full variable domain, in which reference TRBV7-9 and TRBJ2-3 provide the parts outside the CDR3, is DTGVSQNPRHKITKRGQNVTFRCDPISEHNRLYWYRQTLGQGPEFLTYFQNEAQLEKSRLLSDRFSAERPKGSFSTLEIQRTEQGDSAMYLCASSPVETDTQYFGPGTRLTVL.

This clone was observed a few times. The chain carries TRBV7-9 and TRBJ2-1, with 13 positions matching TRBD2. The CDR3 is 14 residues long. Per germline, CDR1 SEHNR and CDR2 FQNEAQ (reference sequence). V gave up 5 bases and J gave up 11 bases; unmatched junction bases: 6. CDR3 residues: CASSHTSGRAQQFF. The CDR3 coding sequence is TGTGCCAGCAGCCATACTAGCGGGAGGGCCCAGCAGTTCTTC.

The genes are TRBV6-5 and TRBJ2-7, with D tentatively TRBD2 (6 bases). The CDR3 length is 14 residues. The germline gives CDR1 MNHEY, CDR2 SVGAGI. Trimming cost V 7 bases and J 3 bases, with 16 bases left between them. CDR3 protein: CASTKRREHYEQYF. CDR3 DNA sequence: TGTGCCAGCACAAAGCGACGGGAGCACTACGAGCAGTACTTC.

The chain carries TRBV5-1 and TRBJ2-3; 14 bases align to TRBD2. After removal of 3 bases from V and 6 bases from J, the junction contained 6 bases not matched to a gene. CDR3 length equals 16 residues. Germline values: CDR1 SGHRS, CDR2 YFSETQ. The chain's CDR3 is CASSSRTSGRFDTQYF. The DNA for the CDR3 is TGCGCCAGCAGCTCCCGGACTAGCGGGAGGTTTGATACGCAGTATTTT.

In DNA, the CDR3 is TGTGCCAGCAGTTTAAGGCTAGCGGGAGCGAGGGAAGAGACCCAGTACTTC. It yields the protein CASSLRLAGAREETQYF. This chain links TRBV27 with TRBJ2-5; TRBD2 matches 10 bases. This CDR3 comprises 17 residues. Per germline, CDR1 MNHEY and CDR2 SMNVEV (reference sequence). Trimming cost V 2 bases and J 3 bases; bases outside gene matches: 9.

This chain's CDR3 is CASSLVTVNYGYTF. CDR3 nucleotide sequence: TGTGCCAGCAGCTTGGTGACCGTAAACTATGGCTACACCTTC. This chain connects TRBV5-4 to TRBJ1-2; no reliable D call. CDR3 size: 14 residues. V gave up 0 bases and J gave up 2 bases, with 8 bases separating them. CDR1 and CDR2 from the germline V gene are SGHNT and YYREEE (reference sequence). The complete variable domain, with remaining parts taken from reference TRBV5-4 and TRBJ1-2, reads ETGVTQSPTHLIKTRGQQVTLRCSSQSGHNTVSWYQQALGQGPQFIFQYYREEENGRGNFPPRFSGLQFPNYSSELNVNALELDDSALYLCASSLVTVNYGYTFGSGTRLTVV.

Comment on this clone: Other DNA sequences of this sample code for an identical CDR3. The CDR3 DNA sequence: TGTGCCTGGAGTGGCGGCAATGAGCAGTTCTTC. This encodes CAWSGGNEQFF. V usage is TRBV30 and J usage is TRBJ2-1, with unresolved D. The CDR3 is 11 residues long. V lost 1 base and J 6 bases, leaving 4 bases between the germline ends. CDR1 and CDR2 from the germline V gene are GTSNPN and SVGIG (reference sequence).

V gene TRBV4-1 combines with J gene TRBJ2-3; 7 positions agree with TRBD2. CDR1 is MGHRA, CDR2 YSYEKL, per germline. This CDR3 spans 17 amino acids. After removal of 1 base from V and 4 bases from J, the junction contained 11 bases not matched to a gene. CDR3 protein: CASSQGGVREYSDTQYF. CDR3 bases: TGCGCCAGCAGCCAAGGGGGAGTGCGGGAGTACTCAGATACGCAGTATTTT.

V and J are TRBV30 and TRBJ2-7; maybe TRBD1 (6 bases). The germline CDR1 and CDR2 sequences are GTSNPN and SVGIG (reference sequence). V shed 1 base and J shed 2 bases, with 9 bases lying between them. The CDR3 has 13 residues. CDR3 DNA: TGTGCCTGGAGTGCCAGGGGTCCCTACGAGCAGTACTTC. Translated: CAWSARGPYEQYF.

The chain couples TRBV28 to TRBJ2-7, with D hard to call. CDR1 MDHEN and CDR2 SYDVKM come from the germline V gene. The CDR3 is 14 amino acids. Trimming removed 8 bases at V and 3 bases at J, with 17 bases between. CDR3 region: CASFRRLRHYEQYF. In nucleotides, the CDR3 is TGTGCCAGCTTTAGACGCCTAAGACACTACGAGCAGTACTTC.

This clone was observed a few times. The rearrangement uses TRBV15 and TRBJ2-3; 9 bases fit TRBD2. The CDR3 consists of 17 residues. The V and J ends lost 5 bases and 3 bases, in that order; junction bases with no gene match: 12. Germline V gives CDR1 LNHNV, CDR2 YYDKDF (reference sequence). Here the CDR3 DNA reads TGTGCCACCAGCCGGCCGCTCTCAACTAGCGGGACAGATACGCAGTATTTT. This encodes CATSRPLSTSGTDTQYF. The complete variable domain, with remaining parts taken from reference TRBV15 and TRBJ2-3, reads DAMVIQNPRYQVTQFGKPVTLSCSQTLNHNVMYWYQQKSSQAPKLLFHYYDKDFNNEADTPDNFQSRRPNTSFCFLDIRSPGLGDTAMYLCATSRPLSTSGTDTQYFGPGTRLTVL.

This clone was observed once. The chain links TRBV5-4 to TRBJ2-2; 8 positions agree with TRBD2. Trimming took 0 bases from V and 6 from J; bases not matched to a gene: 4. This CDR3 has 15 residues. Germline CDR1 and CDR2: SGHNT and YYREEE (reference sequence). The CDR3 loop reads CASSLADGGAGELFF. The CDR3 region has the DNA TGTGCCAGCAGCTTGGCCGACGGGGGGGCCGGGGAGCTGTTTTTT.

The chain has TRBV29-1 and TRBJ2-5; 7 nucleotides agree with TRBD2. The CDR3 has 12 amino acids. With V trimmed by 7 bases and J by 5 bases, 7 bases remained unmatched. Germline CDR1 SQVTM, CDR2 ANQGSEA. Written as DNA, the CDR3 is TGCAGCGGTGGACTAGTCTCCGAGACCCAGTACTTC. Translated, it gives CSGGLVSETQYF.

This clone was detected only a few times. The CDR3 here is CASVSGIQETQYF. In DNA, the CDR3 is TGTGCCAGCGTGTCAGGGATTCAAGAGACCCAGTACTTC. The chain carries TRBV18 and TRBJ2-5, with D possibly matching TRBD1 (5 bases). Per germline, CDR1 KGHSH and CDR2 LQKENI. The CDR3 has 13 amino acids. Between the trimmed V and J ends, which lost 8 bases and 2 bases, there was a span of 12 bases.

The rearrangement links TRBV21-1 to TRBJ2-7; TRBD1 was called by the table and not checked on the DNA. TRBV21-1 corresponds to a pseudogene. The CDR3 contains 14 residues. CDR3 bases: TGTGCCATCCCGCCCCGGACAGGACGGAGCGAGCAGTACTTC. It yields the protein CAIPPRTGRSEQYF.

This clone was seen only a few times. The V gene is TRBV28, the J gene TRBJ2-1; 11 bases map to TRBD2. Looked up from germline, CDR1 is MDHEN and CDR2 is SYDVKM. J gave up 5 bases and V 3 bases, and 6 bases lay outside the gene matches. The CDR3 loop spans 16 amino acids. In DNA form, the CDR3 reads TGTGCCAGCAGTTTCCCTGTACTAGCGGGAGACAATGAGCAGTTCTTC. As protein: CASSFPVLAGDNEQFF.

The genes are TRBV18 and TRBJ2-1; 12 bases align to TRBD2. CDR3 length: 16 residues. V shed 3 bases, J shed 2 bases, and the junction held 2 bases outside the gene matches. From germline, CDR1 is KGHSH and CDR2 LQKENI. CDR3 nucleotide sequence: TGTGCCAGCTCACCTCGGACTAGCGGGACCTACAATGAGCAGTTCTTC. Residues: CASSPRTSGTYNEQFF.

The chain is built from TRBV27 and TRBJ1-1; D ambiguous. The germline V and J ends were trimmed by 8 bases and 0 bases, with 10 bases remaining between them. This CDR3 has 13 residues. Germline-derived CDR1 and CDR2 are MNHEY and SMNVEV (reference sequence). The CDR3 bases are TGTGCCAGCCAAGGGAGAGTGAACACTGAAGCTTTCTTT. Its translation is CASQGRVNTEAFF.

J is TRBJ2-1 and V is TRBV25-1; D is unresolved. The V gene lost 0 bases and the J gene lost 8 bases, with 2 bases spanning the gap. This CDR3 is built from 11 residues. Germline V gives CDR1 MGHDK, CDR2 SYGVNS. CDR3 region: CASSEYDEQFF. The DNA for the CDR3 is TGTGCCAGCAGTGAATACGATGAGCAGTTCTTC. Filled out from reference TRBV25-1 and TRBJ2-1, the complete variable domain reads EADIYQTPRYLVIGTGKKITLECSQTMGHDKMYWYQQDPGMELHLIHYSYGVNSTEKGDLSSESTVSRIRTEHFPLTLESARPSHTSQYLCASSEYDEQFFGPGTRLTVL.

This clone has more than one count but fewer than ten. This chain joins TRBV29-1 and TRBJ1-1; unclear D gene. Germline V gives CDR1 SQVTM, CDR2 ANQGSEA. The CDR3 contains 10 residues. Deletions cut 2 bases from V and 11 bases from J, with 9 bases between. CDR3 amino acids: CSVESDIAFF. The CDR3 DNA reads TGCAGCGTTGAATCAGATATTGCTTTCTTT.

Only a few counts were recorded for this clone. The chain links TRBV15 to TRBJ1-1; D is ambiguous. The CDR3 spans 12 residues. In germline, CDR1 is LNHNV, CDR2 YYDKDF (reference sequence). V was clipped by 1 base and J by 5 bases, with 5 bases between them. The CDR3 reads CATSRVGTEAFF. CDR3 DNA sequence: TGTGCCACCAGCAGAGTCGGGACTGAAGCTTTCTTT.